Detailed here is one T cell receptor (beta chain). The entry originates in a study of blood T cell repertoires in COVID-19. Here immunoSEQ multiplex PCR was the method, and the copy in TCRdb shows in-frame clones only, minus some. The profile covers roughly 260,000 clones, with about 89% appearing a single time and 2.6% taken by the ten largest. Across about two dozen US areas, participants ranged in age from about 18 to 100 years. The CDR3 has 16 residues. V lost 0 bases and J lost 0, with 9 bases in between. CDR1 and CDR2 (germline): MNHNY, SVGAGI (reference sequence). The material sequenced was PBMCs or T cells enriched from blood (not recorded which). The sequence came from a young woman who had recovered from COVID-19. The chain joins TRBV6-6 to TRBJ1-5; the D gene is possibly TRBD1 (5 bases). In nucleotides, the CDR3 is TGTGCCAGCAGTTACTCGACAGTATCTAGCAATCAGCCCCAGCATTTT. Translated, it gives CASSYSTVSSNQPQHF.